A selection of T cell receptor beta chains follows, all from one sample in a study of T cells of healthy individuals. TCRdb called the 5' RACE reads again in MiXCR, with one record for every CDR3 protein. The table shows more than 60,000 distinct CDR3 sequences, with 15% to 20% occurring only once. The source is a human donor in good health. CDR3s leave out the opening cysteine and the closing phenylalanine or tryptophan. Fields, in order: CDR3 protein, V gene, J gene, CDR3 length, D gene. A D gene is named only where the DNA matches it firmly.

cdr3_aa: ASSYGSGSTDTQY; v_call: TRBV6-5; j_call: TRBJ2-3; cdr3_length: 13; d_call: TRBD2
cdr3_aa: ASGFWQARATNEKLF; v_call: TRBV12-5; j_call: TRBJ1-4; cdr3_length: 15; d_call: .
cdr3_aa: ASSQDRSVARVHEQF; v_call: TRBV4-3; j_call: TRBJ2-1; cdr3_length: 15; d_call: .
cdr3_aa: ASQELAGYEQF; v_call: TRBV3-1; j_call: TRBJ2-1; cdr3_length: 11; d_call: .
cdr3_aa: ASRLQGDAGELF; v_call: TRBV2; j_call: TRBJ2-2; cdr3_length: 12; d_call: TRBD1
cdr3_aa: ASSSRDSRSLSPLH; v_call: TRBV13; j_call: TRBJ1-6; cdr3_length: 14; d_call: TRBD1
cdr3_aa: ASSGVLAGELF; v_call: TRBV6-2/TRBV6-3; j_call: TRBJ2-2; cdr3_length: 11; d_call: .
cdr3_aa: ASSSGTGFSTNEKLF; v_call: TRBV28; j_call: TRBJ1-4; cdr3_length: 15; d_call: TRBD1
cdr3_aa: ASSQGAYRGTETQY; v_call: TRBV3-1; j_call: TRBJ2-5; cdr3_length: 14; d_call: TRBD1
cdr3_aa: SASLGGNQPQH; v_call: TRBV29-1; j_call: TRBJ1-5; cdr3_length: 11; d_call: .
cdr3_aa: ASSRRAVTNEKLF; v_call: TRBV5-1; j_call: TRBJ1-4; cdr3_length: 13; d_call: .
cdr3_aa: ASSLAGANVLT; v_call: TRBV5-6; j_call: TRBJ2-6; cdr3_length: 11; d_call: .
cdr3_aa: ASSELETQY; v_call: TRBV25-1; j_call: TRBJ2-5; cdr3_length: 9; d_call: .
cdr3_aa: ASSPGRLFHEAF; v_call: TRBV11-2; j_call: TRBJ1-1; cdr3_length: 12; d_call: .
cdr3_aa: ASSPTSGGDFEPQY; v_call: TRBV6-5; j_call: TRBJ2-3; cdr3_length: 14; d_call: TRBD2
cdr3_aa: ASSLSSGGPGNEQF; v_call: TRBV7-9; j_call: TRBJ2-1; cdr3_length: 14; d_call: TRBD2
cdr3_aa: SARERDGRSPLH; v_call: TRBV20-1; j_call: TRBJ1-6; cdr3_length: 12; d_call: .
cdr3_aa: ASSLYRDSPLH; v_call: TRBV14; j_call: TRBJ1-6; cdr3_length: 11; d_call: .
cdr3_aa: ASSFEGVSPLH; v_call: TRBV7-2; j_call: TRBJ1-6; cdr3_length: 11; d_call: .
cdr3_aa: ASSFRLVAEAF; v_call: TRBV12-3/TRBV12-4; j_call: TRBJ1-1; cdr3_length: 11; d_call: .
cdr3_aa: ASSLSAGSYNEQF; v_call: TRBV5-1; j_call: TRBJ2-1; cdr3_length: 13; d_call: .
cdr3_aa: ASSPGHRTDTGELF; v_call: TRBV9; j_call: TRBJ2-2; cdr3_length: 14; d_call: .
cdr3_aa: AISATSGTSSYNEQF; v_call: TRBV10-3; j_call: TRBJ2-1; cdr3_length: 15; d_call: TRBD2
cdr3_aa: ASSYSGSEAF; v_call: TRBV6-5; j_call: TRBJ1-1; cdr3_length: 10; d_call: .
cdr3_aa: ASSSQGVTETQY; v_call: TRBV5-1; j_call: TRBJ2-5; cdr3_length: 12; d_call: TRBD1
cdr3_aa: AWTTRTAREQY; v_call: TRBV30; j_call: TRBJ2-7; cdr3_length: 11; d_call: .